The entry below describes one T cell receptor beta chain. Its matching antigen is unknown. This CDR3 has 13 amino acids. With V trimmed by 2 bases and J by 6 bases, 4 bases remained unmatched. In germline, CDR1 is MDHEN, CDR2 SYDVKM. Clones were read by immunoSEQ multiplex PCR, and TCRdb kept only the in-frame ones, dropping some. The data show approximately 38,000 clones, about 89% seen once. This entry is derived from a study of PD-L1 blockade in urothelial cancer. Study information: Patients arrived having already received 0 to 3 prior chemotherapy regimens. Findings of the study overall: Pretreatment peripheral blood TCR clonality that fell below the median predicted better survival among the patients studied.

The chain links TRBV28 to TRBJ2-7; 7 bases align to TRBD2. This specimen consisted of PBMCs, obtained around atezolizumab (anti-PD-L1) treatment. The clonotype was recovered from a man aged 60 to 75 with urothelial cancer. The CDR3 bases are TGTGCCAGCAGTTTAGGGAGGGCCCTCGAGCAGTACTTC. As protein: CASSLGRALEQYF.